The 3 T cell receptor beta chains reported below all come from one sample, sequenced in a study of blood T cell repertoires in COVID-19. The method was immunoSEQ multiplex PCR; TCRdb's version includes in-frame clones alone and lacks a portion of them. The sample consists of 180,000 or so clones, over 80% of them appearing once. The material sequenced was PBMCs or T cells enriched from blood (not recorded which). These receptor sequences come from a woman aged 55 to 70 who had recovered from COVID-19.

The chain recombines TRBV5-1 with TRBJ2-5, with 9 nucleotides matching TRBD1. The CDR3 spans 15 residues. The V segment lost 4 bases and the J segment 5 bases; nucleotides outside the gene matches: 9. Looked up from germline, CDR1 is SGHRS and CDR2 is YFSETQ. This CDR3 reads CASSGSGTGFETQYF. The DNA of the CDR3 is TGCGCCAGCAGCGGTTCCGGGACAGGGTTTGAGACCCAGTACTTC.

This clone is a singleton in its sample. The chain combines TRBV6-5 with TRBJ1-2; 8 bases are a match to TRBD1. V shed 6 bases, J shed 4 bases, and the junction held 10 bases outside the gene matches. CDR3 length: 15 amino acids. CDR1 is MNHEY, CDR2 SVGAGI, per germline. DNA of the CDR3: TGTGCCAGCAGGAGCGACAGGGGAGTAGGCTATGGCTACACCTTC. This encodes CASRSDRGVGYGYTF.

This sequence joins TRBV5-1 and TRBJ1-2, with D unresolved. In germline, CDR1 is SGHRS, CDR2 YFSETQ. The CDR3 contains 13 residues. V was shortened by 7 bases and J by 8 bases, with 18 bases between the two germline ends. In DNA, the CDR3 is TGCGCCAGCGGGCCTCAGGTGTCATGGGGCTACACCTTC. Translation: CASGPQVSWGYTF.